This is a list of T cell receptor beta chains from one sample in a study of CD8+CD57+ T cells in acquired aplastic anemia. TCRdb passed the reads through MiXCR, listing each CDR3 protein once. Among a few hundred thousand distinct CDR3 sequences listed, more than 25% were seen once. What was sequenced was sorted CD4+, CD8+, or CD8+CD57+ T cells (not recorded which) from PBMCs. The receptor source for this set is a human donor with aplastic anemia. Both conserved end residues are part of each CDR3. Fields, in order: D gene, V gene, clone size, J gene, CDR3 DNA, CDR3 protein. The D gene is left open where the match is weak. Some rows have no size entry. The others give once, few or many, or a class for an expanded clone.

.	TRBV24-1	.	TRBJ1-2	TGTGCCACCAGTGATAGGGTACACTATGGCTACACCTTC	CATSDRVHYGYTF
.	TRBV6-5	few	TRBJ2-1	TGTGCCAGCAGTTACTCGAGAGAGCAGTTCTTC	CASSYSREQFF
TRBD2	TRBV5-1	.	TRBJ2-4	TGCGCCAGCACCCTGGGGGGAGGGGCGGACATTCAGTACTTC	CASTLGGGADIQYF
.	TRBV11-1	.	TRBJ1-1	TGTGCCAGCAGCTCAGGTGGTTTAACCATGAACACTGAAGCTTTCTTT	CASSSGGLTMNTEAFF
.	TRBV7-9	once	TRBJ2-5	TGTGCCAGCAGCTCCCTTCGGGAGACCCAGTACTTC	CASSSLRETQYF
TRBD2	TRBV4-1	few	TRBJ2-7	TGCGCCAGCAGCCAAGATGCGCCGACTAGCGGGAGTGGGTTCTACGAGCAGTACTTC	CASSQDAPTSGSGFYEQYF
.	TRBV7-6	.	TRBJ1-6	TGTGCCAGCAGCTTAGCGAAGGGGGTAGATTCACCCCTCCACTTT	CASSLAKGVDSPLHF
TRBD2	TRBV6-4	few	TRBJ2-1	TGTGCCAGCAGCCTTGGACTAGCCACCTACAATGAGCAGTTCTTC	CASSLGLATYNEQFF
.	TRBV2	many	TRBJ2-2	TGTGCCAGCAGTGAGCAGGGAAACACCGGGGAGCTGTTTTTT	CASSEQGNTGELFF
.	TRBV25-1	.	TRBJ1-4	TGTGCCAGCAGCCGCCTGACAGATGAAAAACTGTTTTTT	CASSRLTDEKLFF
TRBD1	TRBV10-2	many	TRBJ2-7	TGCGCCAGCAGGCTGGACAGGGCGTCCTACGAGCAGTACTTC	CASRLDRASYEQYF
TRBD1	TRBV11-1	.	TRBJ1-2	TGTGCCAGCAGTGGAGAGACAGGGAATGGCTACACCTTC	CASSGETGNGYTF
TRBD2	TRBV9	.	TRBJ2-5	TGTGCCAGCAGCGTAGTTGCTAGCGGGGGGCCAGACCAAGAGACCCAGTACTTC	CASSVVASGGPDQETQYF
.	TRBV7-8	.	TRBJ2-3	TGTGCCAGCAGCGTAGTGGGGGATTTCACAGATACGCAGTATTTT	CASSVVGDFTDTQYF
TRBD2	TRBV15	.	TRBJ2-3	TGTGCGACCTTAGAGGGCGGGACTAGTGCGCGGACGCAGTATTTT	CATLEGGTSARTQYF
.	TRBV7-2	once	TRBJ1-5	TGTGCCAGCAGCTTAGTAACGGGGGAGCGTCAGCCCCAGCATTTT	CASSLVTGERQPQHF
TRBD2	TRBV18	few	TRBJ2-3	TGTGCCAGCTCAACCAACGTGGCTAGCGGGGCCCCTACAGATACGCAGTATTTT	CASSTNVASGAPTDTQYF
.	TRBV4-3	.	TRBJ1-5	TGCGCCAGCAGCCAAGATCTCTCGGGGAATCAGCCCCAGCATTTT	CASSQDLSGNQPQHF
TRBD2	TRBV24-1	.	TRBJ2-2	TGTGCCAGCAGCGGGGAGCTCGGGGTGACCGGGGAGCTGTTTTTT	CASSGELGVTGELFF
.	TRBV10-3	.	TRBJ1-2	TGTGCCATCAGTGAGTCGAGAGGATACAACTATGGCTACACCTTC	CAISESRGYNYGYTF
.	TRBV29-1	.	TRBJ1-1	TGCAGCGTGATGGCCCCAGGGGCTGTCTCGGCTTTCTTT	CSVMAPGAVSAFF
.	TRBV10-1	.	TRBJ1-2	TGCGCCGGCAGTGATTTTGACTCCTACTATGGCTACACCTTC	CAGSDFDSYYGYTF
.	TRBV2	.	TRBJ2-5	TGTGCCAGCAGTTGGGGGGGCAGACAAGAGACCCAGTACTTC	CASSWGGRQETQYF
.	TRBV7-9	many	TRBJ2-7	TGTGCCAGCAGCTCGCGGGGTATAGGGGTAGACGAGCAGTACTTC	CASSSRGIGVDEQYF
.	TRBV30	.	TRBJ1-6	TGTGCCTGGAGTAGGGGTTATTCACCCCTCCACTTT	CAWSRGYSPLHF
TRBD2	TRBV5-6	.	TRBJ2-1	TGTGCCAGCAGCTTGGCCATGACTAGCGGGGGGTACAATGAGCAGTTCTTC	CASSLAMTSGGYNEQFF
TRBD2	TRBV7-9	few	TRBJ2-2	TGTGCCAGCAGCTTAGACGGGAGGGCTTCCGGGGAGCTGTTTTTT	CASSLDGRASGELFF
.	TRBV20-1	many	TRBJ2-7	TGCAGTGCTACTGGAGGATACGAGCAGTACTTC	CSATGGYEQYF
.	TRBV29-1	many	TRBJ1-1	TGCAGCGTTGAAGGCAGGTTCGACACTGAAGCTTTCTTT	CSVEGRFDTEAFF
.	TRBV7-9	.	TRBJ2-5	TGTCCCAACCGGGGGAGGGGGGCTAGCGGACAAGAGACCCAGTACTTC	CPNRGRGASGQETQYF
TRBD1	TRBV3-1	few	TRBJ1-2	TGTGCCAGCAGCCAAGAGGGACAGGGACGGGGGAATGGCTACACCTTC	CASSQEGQGRGNGYTF
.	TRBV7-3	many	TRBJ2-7	TGTGCCAGCAGCCTCAGCGGGACAAGCTCCTACGAGCAGTACTTC	CASSLSGTSSYEQYF
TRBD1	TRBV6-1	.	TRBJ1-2	TGTGCCAGCGCTAGGACAGGGCGAGAAAACTATGGCTACACCTTC	CASARTGRENYGYTF
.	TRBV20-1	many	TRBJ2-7	TGCAGTGCTAGAGAAGGGGGAAGGGAGCAGTACTTC	CSAREGGREQYF
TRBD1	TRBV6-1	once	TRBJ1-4	TGTGCCAGCAGTGAGGGGGGACAGGGGAATGAAAAACTGTTTTTT	CASSEGGQGNEKLFF
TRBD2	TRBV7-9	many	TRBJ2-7	TGTGCCAGCAGCTACGGGACTAGCTCCTACGAGCAGTACTTC	CASSYGTSSYEQYF
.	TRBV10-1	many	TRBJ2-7	TGCGCCAGCAGTGAGGTCCCTTTGGGCGAGCAGTACTTC	CASSEVPLGEQYF
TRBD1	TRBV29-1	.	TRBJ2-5	TGCAGCGTGGACAGGGGATTGGAGACCCAGTACTTC	CSVDRGLETQYF
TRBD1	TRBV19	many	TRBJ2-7	TGTGCCAGTAGGGGGACAGGGAGTGAGTACGAGCAGTACTTC	CASRGTGSEYEQYF
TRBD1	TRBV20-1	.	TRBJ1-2	TGCAGTGCTAGAGGGGGGACAGGGGGTCTATTGGGTGGCCACACCTTC	CSARGGTGGLLGGHTF
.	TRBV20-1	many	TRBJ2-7	TGCAGTGCTAGGGCGGAGTGGGGCGAGCAGTACTTC	CSARAEWGEQYF
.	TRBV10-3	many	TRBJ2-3	TGTGCCATCAGTGACGGAGGGGTCGGCACAGATACGCAGTATTTT	CAISDGGVGTDTQYF
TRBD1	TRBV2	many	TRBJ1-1	TGTGCCAGCAGTGATGAGACAGGGCGAATGAACACTGAAGCTTTCTTT	CASSDETGRMNTEAFF
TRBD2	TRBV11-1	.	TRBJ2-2	TGTGCCAGCAGCTCCAAACGACGACTAGCGGGGGGGGACACCGGGGAGCTGTTTTTT	CASSSKRRLAGGDTGELFF
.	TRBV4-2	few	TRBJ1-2	TGTGCCAGCAGCCAAGATAGATTTAGGGGGGCGAATGGCTACACCTTC	CASSQDRFRGANGYTF
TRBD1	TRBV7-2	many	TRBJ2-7	TGTGCCAGCAGCCGACAGGGCTACGAGCAGTACTTC	CASSRQGYEQYF
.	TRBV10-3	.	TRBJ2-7	TGTGCCACCGGGGGTGTGAGGGACTTCTCCTACGAGCAGTACTTC	CATGGVRDFSYEQYF
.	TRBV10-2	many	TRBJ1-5	TGCGCCAGCAGTGAGTCCTTACTTAGCGATCAGCCCCAGCATTTT	CASSESLLSDQPQHF
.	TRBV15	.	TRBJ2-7	TGTGCCACCAAACAGCCCTCGACGGACGAGCAGTACTTC	CATKQPSTDEQYF
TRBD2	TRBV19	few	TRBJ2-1	TGTGCCAGTCGGGGGCTAGCGGGGCCGCTTAATGAGCAGTTCTTC	CASRGLAGPLNEQFF
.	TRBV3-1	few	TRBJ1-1	TGTGCCAGCAGCCAAGGGCAGGGTGAAGCTTTCTTT	CASSQGQGEAFF